These 25 T cell receptor beta chains originate from one sample sequenced in a study of tumor-infiltrating lymphocytes in primary liver carcinoma. Using a constant-region primer together with ProtoScript II reverse transcriptase, TCR beta cDNA was made from roughly 500 ng of total RNA. Amplification in three nested multiplex PCR rounds with slightly modified ARM-PCR gave rise to TCR beta libraries. The first two PCR rounds used TRBV1-TRBV30 primers with a Cbeta primer, nine to eleven cycles each. TCRdb reanalysed the multiplex PCR reads using MiXCR and keeps one entry per CDR3 protein. This sample has 100,000 or so distinct CDR3 sequences, with 55% to 70% found just once. The tissue used was unsorted bulk material of roughly 17-33 mg. RNA and DNA were co-extracted from it with the AllPrep DNA/RNA mini kit. Sequences were obtained from liver tumor tissue from sampling region 5. Specified subset: tumor region T5, tumor centre. The receptors come from a woman aged 55-69 years with primary liver carcinoma and hepatitis B virus infection.

A note on this clonotype: This may be a read error, as it is one base from a much larger clone. The V gene is TRBV12-3 or TRBV12-4, the J gene TRBJ1-6, with a possible D match to TRBD1 (5 bases). The CDR3 runs 15 residues. CDR3 DNA: TGTGTCAGCAGTTTAGCCGGGGGGTCTAATTCACCCCTCCACTTT. It codes for CVSSLAGGSNSPLHF.

About this clonotype: Mismatch with germline at one junction end may stem from a read error. This sequence joins TRBV25-1 and TRBJ2-1; TRBD2 matches at 12 bases. There are 19 residues in the CDR3. Looked up from germline, CDR1 is MGHDK and CDR2 is SYGVNS. CDR3 amino acids: CTSSERPSGRASTVNEQFF. The CDR3 coding sequence is TGTACCAGCAGTGAGCGGCCTAGCGGGAGGGCCTCAACAGTCAATGAGCAGTTCTTC.

As concerns this clonotype: Compared with germline, one end of the junction differs, possibly owing to a read error. The V call is TRBV11-2, the J call TRBJ2-2, with D perhaps TRBD1 (6 bases). The CDR3 spans 15 residues. Germline lookup yields CDR1 SGHAT and CDR2 FQNNGV. CDR3: CASSPITGSTGELLF. The CDR3 coding sequence is TGTGCCAGCAGCCCAATCACAGGGTCCACCGGGGAGCTGCTTTTT.

With respect to this clonotype: A read error is possible here, since a much larger clone lies one base away. The V call is TRBV7-9, the J call TRBJ2-1; D is possibly TRBD2 (7 bases). This CDR3 contains 15 residues. Germline V gives CDR1 SEHNR, CDR2 FQNEAQ (reference sequence). Trimming shortened V by 1 base and J by 6 bases, and 13 bases separated the two germline ends. The CDR3 reads CASSLGTGGFNEQFF. The CDR3, as DNA: TGTGCCAGCAGCTTAGGCACGGGGGGCTTCAATGAGCAGTTCTTC.

In regard to this clonotype: The conserved closing phenylalanine or tryptophan is absent in this CDR3, likely reflecting a read error. The DNA is omitted, as the CDR3 cannot be located on it reliably, and the CDR3 follows TCRdb's listing. This rearrangement joins TRBV6-2 or TRBV6-3 to TRBJ2-7; the table assigns TRBD1, which was not confirmed against the DNA. Germline lookup yields CDR1 MNHEY and CDR2 SVGEGT. 13 amino acids form the CDR3, both terminal residues included. The CDR3 loop is CASSKPERGTRAL.

Many counts were recorded for this clonotype. This chain connects TRBV6-1 to TRBJ2-5, with D possibly TRBD2 on 6 matching bases. Per germline, CDR1 MNHNS and CDR2 SASEGT. Trimming took 1 base from V and 7 from J, leaving 16 bases between them. The CDR3 covers 15 residues. In nucleotides, the CDR3 is TGTGCCAGCAGTGAAGTTGCGGGAAGCCCCGGGACCCAGTACTTC. As protein: CASSEVAGSPGTQYF.

This clonotype has a handful of counts. V and J are TRBV7-3 and TRBJ1-1; D unclear. This CDR3 has 14 amino acids. CDR1 is SGHTA and CDR2 is FQGTGA in the germline V gene. Trimming pared 5 bases from V and 4 bases from J, leaving 14 bases between. The CDR3 DNA reads as TGTGCCAGCAGCCTCACATCGGCAGGCACTGAAGCTTTCTTT. This gives the protein CASSLTSAGTEAFF. Using reference TRBV7-3 and TRBJ1-1 for the parts outside the CDR3, the full variable domain is GAGVSQTPSNKVTEKGKYVELRCDPISGHTALYWYRQSLGQGPEFLIYFQGTGAADDSGLPNDRFFAVRPEGSVSTLKIQRTERGDSAVYLCASSLTSAGTEAFFGQGTRLTVV.

Worth noting for this clonotype: Lacking the conserved final phenylalanine or tryptophan, this CDR3 likely reflects a read error. The chain carries TRBV11-2 and TRBJ1-1, with D uncertain. This CDR3 region has 15 residues. Looked up from germline, CDR1 is SGHAT and CDR2 is FQNNGV. The CDR3 sequence is CAGSPFDGMNTEAFI. CDR3 DNA: TGTGCCGGCAGCCCTTTTGACGGAATGAACACTGAAGCTTTCATT.

The chain combines TRBV2 with TRBJ2-2; tentative D call: TRBD2 (6 bases). V lost 8 bases, J lost 2 bases, and 15 bases lay in between. Germline loops: CDR1 SNHLY, CDR2 FYNNEI. This CDR3 spans 15 amino acids. Here the CDR3 DNA reads TGTGCCAGCCGACCTAATGGGACTAACACCGGGGAGCTGTTTTTT. Amino acid sequence: CASRPNGTNTGELFF.

On this clonotype: An end of the junction does not agree with germline; a read error may underlie this. CDR3 sequence reads: CVSSIERTNNEQFF. The DNA of the CDR3 is TGTGTCAGCAGCATAGAAAGGACGAACAATGAGCAGTTCTTC. The rearrangement links TRBV11-2 to TRBJ2-1; D gene ambiguous. Germline CDR1 SGHAT, CDR2 FQNNGV. The CDR3 sequence is 14 residues long.

With respect to this clonotype: A read error is likely, as this CDR3 ends without the conserved phenylalanine or tryptophan. The DNA of the CDR3 is TGTGCCAGCAGTCAGATTGCCGGGACAGCTAACACTGAAGCTTTCCTT. Residues: CASSQIAGTANTEAFL. The rearrangement uses TRBV12-3 or TRBV12-4 and TRBJ1-1; 7 bases fit TRBD1. CDR3 length: 16 residues. Unmatched junction bases numbered 11, after V lost 5 bases and J lost 2 bases.

This clonotype was observed a handful of times. A read error may account for a junction end that differs from germline. This chain connects TRBV11-2 to TRBJ1-1; D perhaps matches TRBD1 (6 bases). CDR1 is SGHAT, CDR2 FQNNGV, per germline. This CDR3 spans 13 amino acids. The CDR3 protein is CASSRTVYIEAFF. In DNA form, the CDR3 reads TGCGCCAGCAGTCGGACAGTTTACATTGAGGCTTTCTTT.

This chain connects TRBV28 to TRBJ2-5; 7 bases agree with TRBD2. CDR3 size: 15 residues. Trimming at V came to 3 bases and at J to 6 bases, leaving 10 bases not matched to a gene. Germline V CDR1 and CDR2: MDHEN, SYDVKM. This CDR3 reads CASSLAGDDTKTQYF. Here the CDR3 DNA reads TGTGCCAGCAGTTTGGCGGGAGACGATACAAAGACCCAGTACTTC.

CDR3 nucleotides: TGTGCCAGCAGCGTTCTTGGGGAGGGCCTCTACGAGCAGTACTTC. Its protein product is CASSVLGEGLYEQYF. This rearrangement joins TRBV6-1 to TRBJ2-7; TRBD2 agrees at 7 bases. Per germline, CDR1 MNHNS and CDR2 SASEGT. The CDR3 has 15 amino acids. The trim removed 6 bases at V and 3 bases at J, leaving 11 bases unmatched.

In this sample, this clonotype turned up a few times. The chain employs TRBV30 and TRBJ1-2; D is undetermined. The germline gives CDR1 GTSNPN, CDR2 SVGIG (reference sequence). The V gene lost 0 bases and the J gene lost 7 bases, with 9 bases spanning the gap. The CDR3 has 12 amino acids. The CDR3 region has the DNA TGTGCCTGGAGTGTAGTACGGGGTGGCTACACCTTC. It translates to CAWSVVRGGYTF.

Of note for this clonotype: A read error may be the cause here, since a much bigger clone is one base away. The chain uses TRBV7-8 and TRBJ2-1, with D unclear. The CDR3 extends over 14 amino acids. Between the trimmed V and J ends, which lost 5 bases and 10 bases, there was a span of 18 bases. Germline V gene sequence: CDR1 SGHVS, CDR2 FQNEAQ. The CDR3 spells CASSHDSGGGEQFF. The CDR3 DNA follows: TGTGCCAGCAGCCATGACTCTGGTGGTGGCGAGCAGTTCTTC.

With regard to this clonotype: This may come from a read error, since a much larger clone is one base off. The gene calls are TRBV7-9 and TRBJ1-6; 8 positions match TRBD1. The V gene end was trimmed by 1 base and the J gene end by 9 bases; junction bases not matched to a gene: 2. The CDR3 sequence is 14 residues long. CDR1 and CDR2 from the germline V gene are SEHNR and FQNEAQ (reference sequence). The CDR3 is CASSLGTGCSPLHF. The CDR3 DNA is TGTGCCAGCAGCTTAGGGACAGGGTGTTCACCCCTCCACTTT.

Note on this clonotype: A much larger clonotype is one base distant, so this may be a read error. The V gene is TRBV28, the J gene TRBJ2-7; possibly TRBD1 or TRBD2 for D (6 bases each). Trimming took off 6 bases at V and 5 bases at J, with 23 bases between the two ends. This CDR3 comprises 16 residues. The germline V gene encodes CDR1 MDHEN and CDR2 SYDVKM. The CDR3: CASRGPRIGGFHEQYF. CDR3 nucleotides: TGTGCCAGCAGGGGGCCTCGGATAGGGGGGTTCCACGAGCAGTACTTC.

This clonotype appeared once. The conserved final phenylalanine or tryptophan is absent from the CDR3, which likely points to a read error. The DNA is left out, because the CDR3 cannot be placed on it with certainty; the CDR3 is given as TCRdb lists it. The V call is TRBV11-2, the J call TRBJ2-6; TRBD1, the D gene given by the table, was not confirmed from the DNA. Per the germline V gene, CDR1 is SGHAT and CDR2 is FQNNGV. The CDR3 length equals 15 residues, ends included. The CDR3 spells CASSLQGAGANVPTL.

This clonotype was seen just once. Since the CDR3 does not end with the conserved phenylalanine or tryptophan, this likely comes from a read error. The genes are TRBV5-5 and TRBJ2-7, with D possibly being TRBD1 (7 bases). The length of the CDR3 is 18 residues. Germline values: CDR1 SGHKS, CDR2 YYEKEE (reference sequence). The chain's CDR3 is CASSPRGTGGDSSYVQYL. The CDR3 DNA sequence: TGTGCCAGCAGCCCCAGAGGGACCGGAGGGGACAGCTCCTACGTGCAGTACCTC.

Comment on this clonotype: The junction departs from germline at one end; a sequencing error may be responsible. The chain has TRBV11-2 and TRBJ2-2, with TRBD1 matching over 8 bases. Per germline, CDR1 SGHAT and CDR2 FQNNGV. The CDR3 runs to 17 residues. The CDR3 is CVSSPLPGQGGTGELFF. The DNA for the CDR3 is TGTGTCAGCAGCCCCCTTCCCGGACAGGGTGGCACCGGGGAGCTGTTTTTT. Drawing the rest from reference TRBV11-2 and TRBJ2-2, the complete variable domain is EAGVAQSPRYKIIEKRQSVAFWCNPISGHATLYWYQQILGQGPKLLIQFQNNGVVDDSQLPKDRFSAERLKGVDSTLKIQPAKLEDSAVYLCVSSPLPGQGGTGELFFGEGSRLTVL.

Notes on this clonotype: One end of the junction is discordant with germline, which a read error may explain. This chain connects TRBV6-5 to TRBJ1-2; the match to TRBD1 covers 9 bases. Germline-derived CDR1 and CDR2 are MNHEY and SVGAGI. The CDR3 sequence is 14 residues long. The CDR3 protein is CAGSSTGGASGYTF. CDR3 nucleotide sequence: TGTGCCGGCAGTTCTACAGGGGGCGCAAGTGGCTACACCTTC.

The rearrangement links TRBV20-1 to TRBJ2-3, with TRBD2 matching 15 bases. V shed 0 bases, J shed 2 bases, and the junction held 6 bases outside the gene matches. The CDR3 consists of 18 residues. From germline, CDR1 is DFQATT and CDR2 SNEGSKA (reference sequence). The CDR3 nucleotides read TGCAGTGCTAGAGAAAGGACTAGCGGGAGGGCCGACACAGATACGCAGTATTTT. Translating gives CSARERTSGRADTDTQYF.

For this clonotype: As the CDR3 is not closed by the conserved phenylalanine or tryptophan, this likely results from a read error. The rearrangement links TRBV29-1 to TRBJ2-1; 14 bases map to TRBD2. V lost 4 bases, J lost 6 bases, and 8 bases stayed unmatched. The V gene's germline CDR1 is SQVTM and CDR2 ANQGSEA. There are 16 residues in the CDR3. Written as DNA, the CDR3 is TGCAGCGTTGCGAAGAAGGGGACTAGCGGGAGCAATGAGCAGTTCTCC. This encodes CSVAKKGTSGSNEQFS.

V is TRBV9 and J is TRBJ2-3; 9 nucleotides agree with TRBD2. After removal of 3 bases from V and 2 bases from J, the junction contained 4 bases not matched to a gene. The length of the CDR3 is 15 residues. Looked up from germline, CDR1 is SGDLS and CDR2 is YYNGEE. The DNA for the CDR3 is TGTGCCAGCAGCGCGACTAGCGGTATCACAGATACGCAGTATTTT. The encoded protein is CASSATSGITDTQYF.